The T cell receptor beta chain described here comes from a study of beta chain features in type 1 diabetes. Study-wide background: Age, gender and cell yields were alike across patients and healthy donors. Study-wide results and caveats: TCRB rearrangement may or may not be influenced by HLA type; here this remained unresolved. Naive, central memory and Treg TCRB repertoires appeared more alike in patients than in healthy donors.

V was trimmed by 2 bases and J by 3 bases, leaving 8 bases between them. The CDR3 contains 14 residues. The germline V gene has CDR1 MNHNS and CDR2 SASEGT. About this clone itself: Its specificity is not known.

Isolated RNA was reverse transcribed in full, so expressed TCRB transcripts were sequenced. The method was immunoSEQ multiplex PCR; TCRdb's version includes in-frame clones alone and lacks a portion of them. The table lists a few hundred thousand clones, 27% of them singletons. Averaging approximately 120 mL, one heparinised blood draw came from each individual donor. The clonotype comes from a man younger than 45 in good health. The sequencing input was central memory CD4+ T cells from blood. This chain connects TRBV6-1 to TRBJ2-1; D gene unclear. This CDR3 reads CASSEQRGYNEQFF. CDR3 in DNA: TGTGCCAGCAGTGAACAGAGAGGCTACAATGAGCAGTTCTTC.